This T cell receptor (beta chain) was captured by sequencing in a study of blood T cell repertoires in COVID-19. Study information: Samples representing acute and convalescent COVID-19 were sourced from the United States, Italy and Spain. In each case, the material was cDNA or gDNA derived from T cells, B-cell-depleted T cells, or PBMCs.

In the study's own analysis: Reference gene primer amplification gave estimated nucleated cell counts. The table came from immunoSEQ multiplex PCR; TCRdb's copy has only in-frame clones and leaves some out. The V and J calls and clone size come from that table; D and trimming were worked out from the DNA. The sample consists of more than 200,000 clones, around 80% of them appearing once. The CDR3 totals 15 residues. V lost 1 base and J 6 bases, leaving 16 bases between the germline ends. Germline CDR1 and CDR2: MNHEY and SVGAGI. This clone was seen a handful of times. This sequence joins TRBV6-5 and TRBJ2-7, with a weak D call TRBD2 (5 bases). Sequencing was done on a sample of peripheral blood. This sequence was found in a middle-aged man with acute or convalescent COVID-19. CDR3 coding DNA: TGTGCCAGCAGTTACTTTAGCGAGTACAGTTCCGAGCAGTACTTC. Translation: CASSYFSEYSSEQYF.